These 13 T cell receptor beta chains share one sample of origin, sequenced in a study of blood T cell repertoires in COVID-19. TCRdb keeps only in-frame clones here, not all; method: immunoSEQ multiplex PCR. Here the sample spans approximately 230,000 clones, about nine tenths being singletons. Sample: PBMCs or T cells enriched from blood (not recorded which). These TCRs come from a man aged 18 to 29 who had recovered from COVID-19.

CDR3 in amino acids: CASRPQGEGEQYF. In nucleotides, the CDR3 is TGTGCCAGCAGGCCACAGGGGGAAGGCGAGCAGTACTTC. V and J are TRBV6-6 and TRBJ2-7, with 8 bases fitting TRBD1. Germline CDR1 is MNHNY and CDR2 is SVGAGI (reference sequence). After removal of 6 bases from V and 6 bases from J, the junction contained 7 bases not matched to a gene. The CDR3 covers 13 residues.

V and J are TRBV29-1 and TRBJ2-3, with D possibly TRBD1 on 6 matching bases. V gave up 5 bases and J gave up 0 bases, with 15 bases separating them. The germline gives CDR1 SQVTM, CDR2 ANQGSEA. This CDR3 region has 15 residues. The CDR3 reads CSVSVAGASTDTQYF. In DNA form, the CDR3 reads TGCAGCGTTTCCGTGGCAGGGGCCAGCACAGATACGCAGTATTTT.

The chain employs TRBV12-3 or TRBV12-4 and TRBJ2-7, with D maybe TRBD2 (6 bases). The CDR3 runs to 13 residues. Trimming pared 7 bases from V and 7 bases from J, leaving 17 bases between. Here the CDR3 DNA reads TGTGCCAGCACCGAGGGAGGAGCAGGGGAGCAGTACTTC. Amino acids: CASTEGGAGEQYF.

This clone was counted once. The chain carries TRBV28 and TRBJ1-2; weak D call: TRBD1 (5 bases). The V end was cut by 3 bases, the J end by 4 bases, with 6 bases between. Germline V gives CDR1 MDHEN, CDR2 SYDVKM. CDR3 size: 12 residues. The CDR3 reads CASSFGGYGYTF. The CDR3 DNA follows: TGTGCCAGCAGTTTCGGGGGCTATGGCTACACCTTC.

CDR3 sequence (DNA): TGTGCCAGCAGGGAGACAGGGAGTAATGAAAAACTGTTTTTT. Its translation: CASRETGSNEKLFF. The chain has TRBV2 and TRBJ1-4, with 7 bases aligning to TRBD1. The germline CDR1 and CDR2 sequences are SNHLY and FYNNEI. This CDR3 is 14 amino acids long. V lost 6 bases and J lost 4; bases outside the gene matches: 5.

This sequence joins TRBV6-5 and TRBJ2-7, with TRBD2 identical over 8 bases. Germline V gene data show CDR1 as MNHEY and CDR2 as SVGAGI. Trimming removed 4 bases from V and 4 bases from J; junction bases left unmatched: 12. The CDR3 sequence is 16 residues long. This CDR3 is CASSSPRGSGTYEQYF. The CDR3 nucleotides are TGTGCCAGCAGTTCCCCTCGGGGTAGCGGGACTTACGAGCAGTACTTC.

V is TRBV30 and J is TRBJ1-1, with a possible D match to TRBD1 (5 bases). Germline V lookup: CDR1 GTSNPN, CDR2 SVGIG (reference sequence). V was shortened by 2 bases and J by 3 bases, with 10 bases between the two germline ends. This CDR3 comprises 13 residues. The CDR3 nucleotides are TGTGCCTGGAGTACCCAGGGCCACACTGAAGCTTTCTTT. Protein sequence: CAWSTQGHTEAFF.

This chain connects TRBV21-1 to TRBJ1-6; the tabulated D call, TRBD1, remains unverified against the DNA. TRBV21-1 is an annotated pseudogene. CDR3 length: 18 amino acids. In DNA form, the CDR3 reads TGTGCCAGCAGCACACGTACGAAGACCGGGACAGTTAATTCACCCCTCCACTTT. Its protein product is CASSTRTKTGTVNSPLHF.

This chain connects TRBV14 to TRBJ2-1; 9 positions agree with TRBD2. Unmatched junction bases numbered 11, after V lost 5 bases and J lost 9 bases. The germline V gene encodes CDR1 SGHDN and CDR2 FVKESK. The CDR3 contains 15 residues. The CDR3 loop is CASSESLAGMSEQFF. CDR3 nucleotide sequence: TGTGCCAGCAGCGAATCCCTAGCGGGAATGAGTGAGCAGTTCTTC.

The rearrangement uses TRBV30 and TRBJ1-4, with no clear D. CDR1 and CDR2 (germline): GTSNPN, SVGIG (reference sequence). The CDR3 length is 13 residues. With 3 bases removed from V and 8 bases from J, the gap between germline ends came to 13 bases. Here the CDR3 reads CAWRRNPGEKLFF. For the CDR3, the DNA is TGTGCCTGGAGACGAAACCCGGGAGAAAAACTGTTTTTT.

J is TRBJ2-3 and V is TRBV3-1 (or the pseudogene TRBV3-2); D uncertain. Trimming took off 4 bases at V and 11 bases at J, with 10 bases between the two ends. This CDR3 region has 11 residues. Germline V gene lookup returns CDR1 LGHDT and CDR2 YNNKEL (reference sequence). DNA of the CDR3: TGTGCCAGCAGCCCCGGGTTGTTGCAGTATTTT. Translating gives CASSPGLLQYF.

This clone occurred a few times. The chain uses TRBV28 and TRBJ1-1; D uncertain. The CDR3 sequence is 11 residues long. Trimming shortened V by 6 bases and J by 7 bases, and 9 bases separated the two germline ends. Germline loops: CDR1 MDHEN, CDR2 SYDVKM. The CDR3 coding sequence is TGTGCCAGCAGCCCTCGGGGTGAAGCTTTCTTT. Translating it yields CASSPRGEAFF.

The chain joins TRBV21-1 to TRBJ2-2; the tabulated D call, TRBD1, remains unverified against the DNA. TRBV21-1 is assigned pseudogene status. The CDR3 is 16 residues long. The CDR3 protein is CASTPWGRANTGELFF. The CDR3 DNA sequence: TGTGCCAGCACCCCTTGGGGCAGGGCGAACACCGGGGAGCTGTTTTTT.